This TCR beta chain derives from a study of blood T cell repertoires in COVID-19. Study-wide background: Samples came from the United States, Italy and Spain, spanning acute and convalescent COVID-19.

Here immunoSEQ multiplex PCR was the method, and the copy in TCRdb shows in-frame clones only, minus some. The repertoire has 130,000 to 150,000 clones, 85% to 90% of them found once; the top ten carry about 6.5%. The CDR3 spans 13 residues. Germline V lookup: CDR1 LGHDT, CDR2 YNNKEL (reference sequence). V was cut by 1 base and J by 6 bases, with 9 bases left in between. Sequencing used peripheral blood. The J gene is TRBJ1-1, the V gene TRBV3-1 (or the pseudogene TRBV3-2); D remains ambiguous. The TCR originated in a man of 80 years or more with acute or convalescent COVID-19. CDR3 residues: CASSQAGWSEAFF. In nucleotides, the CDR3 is TGTGCCAGCAGCCAAGCGGGATGGTCTGAAGCTTTCTTT.